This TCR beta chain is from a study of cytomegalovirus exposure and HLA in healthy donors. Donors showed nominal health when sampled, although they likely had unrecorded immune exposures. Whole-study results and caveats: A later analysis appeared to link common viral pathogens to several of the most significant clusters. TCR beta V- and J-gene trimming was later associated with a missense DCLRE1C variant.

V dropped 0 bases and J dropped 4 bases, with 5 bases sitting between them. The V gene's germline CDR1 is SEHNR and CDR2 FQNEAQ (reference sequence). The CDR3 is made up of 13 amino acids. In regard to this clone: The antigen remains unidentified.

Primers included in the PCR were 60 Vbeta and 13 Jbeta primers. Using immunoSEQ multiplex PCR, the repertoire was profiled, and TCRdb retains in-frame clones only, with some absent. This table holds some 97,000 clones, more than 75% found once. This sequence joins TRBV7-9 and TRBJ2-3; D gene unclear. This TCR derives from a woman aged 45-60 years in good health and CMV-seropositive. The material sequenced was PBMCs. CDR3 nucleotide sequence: TGTGCCAGCAGCTTAGCGTTAGCAGATACGCAGTATTTT. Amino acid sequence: CASSLALADTQYF.